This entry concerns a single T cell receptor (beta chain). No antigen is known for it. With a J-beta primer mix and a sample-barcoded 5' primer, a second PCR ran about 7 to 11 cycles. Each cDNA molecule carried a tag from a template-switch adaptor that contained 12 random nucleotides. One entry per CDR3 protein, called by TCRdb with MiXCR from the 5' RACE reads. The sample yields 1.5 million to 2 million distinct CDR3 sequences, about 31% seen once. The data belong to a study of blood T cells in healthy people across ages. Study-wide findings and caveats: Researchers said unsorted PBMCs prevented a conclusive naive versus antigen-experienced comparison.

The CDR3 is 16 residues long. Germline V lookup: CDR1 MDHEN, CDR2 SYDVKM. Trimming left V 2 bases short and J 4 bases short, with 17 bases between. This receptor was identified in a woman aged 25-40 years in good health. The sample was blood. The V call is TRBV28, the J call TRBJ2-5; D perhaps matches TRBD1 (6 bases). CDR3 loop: CASSLPGASARETQYF. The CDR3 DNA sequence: TGTGCCAGCAGTTTACCAGGGGCGTCCGCGAGAGAGACCCAGTACTTC.